The next 23 T cell receptor beta chains were all read from a single sample in a study of cytomegalovirus exposure and HLA in healthy donors. PCR involved 60 Vbeta and 13 Jbeta primers. Here immunoSEQ multiplex PCR was the method, and the copy in TCRdb shows in-frame clones only, minus some. Found here are roughly 290,000 clones, 70% to 90% of them singletons; the top ten hold roughly 2%. The sequencing input was PBMCs. The receptors come from a woman between 18 and 29 years old in good health and CMV-seronegative.

This clone was found once. The V and J genes are TRBV7-9 and TRBJ2-3, with 7 bases matching TRBD2. The CDR3 loop spans 14 amino acids. Germline assignment: CDR1 SEHNR and CDR2 FQNEAQ (reference sequence). The trim removed 1 base at V and 2 bases at J, leaving 0 bases unmatched. CDR3 region: CASSLGDYTDTQYF. The DNA of the CDR3 is TGTGCCAGCAGCTTAGGGGACTACACAGATACGCAGTATTTT.

This clone was found once. This chain connects TRBV16 to TRBJ2-7; D uncertain. V was shortened by 0 bases and J by 5 bases, with 5 bases between the two germline ends. The CDR3 length is 12 residues. The V gene's germline CDR1 is KGHSY and CDR2 FQNENV. CDR3 bases: TGTGCCAGCAGCCAATCGGAGAACGAGCAGTACTTC. It codes for CASSQSENEQYF.

The J gene is TRBJ1-2, the V gene TRBV30, with a tentative D call TRBD1 (5 bases). The V and J ends lost 4 bases and 2 bases respectively, with 11 bases between them. CDR1 is GTSNPN and CDR2 is SVGIG in the germline V gene (reference sequence). This CDR3 contains 13 residues. This chain's CDR3 is CAWKGLINYGYTF. Written as DNA, the CDR3 is TGTGCCTGGAAGGGACTGATAAACTATGGCTACACCTTC.

The rearrangement links TRBV5-1 to TRBJ2-1, with 8 bases fitting TRBD2. Germline CDR1 SGHRS, CDR2 YFSETQ. J lost 5 bases, V lost 2 bases, and 6 bases had no gene match. The CDR3 extends over 15 amino acids. In nucleotides, the CDR3 is TGCGCCAGCAGCTTTCGGGAGGGAATAGACAATGAGCAGTTCTTC. Its protein is CASSFREGIDNEQFF.

This clone is a singleton in its sample. The V gene is TRBV2, the J gene TRBJ1-5, with 10 bases identical to TRBD1. From germline, CDR1 is SNHLY and CDR2 FYNNEI. Trimming took 6 bases from V and 1 from J; bases not matched to a gene: 3. The CDR3 covers 15 residues. CDR3 sequence (DNA): TGTGCCAGCAGGTCGGACAGGGGGAGCAATCAGCCCCAGCATTTT. Translation gives CASRSDRGSNQPQHF.

This clone was seen just once. This rearrangement joins TRBV7-6 to TRBJ2-5, with D hard to call. Trimming cost V 5 bases and J 5 bases, with 9 bases left between them. Per the germline V gene, CDR1 is SGHVS and CDR2 is FNYEAQ. The CDR3 is 12 residues long. This CDR3 reads CASSLVRETQYF. CDR3 in DNA: TGTGCCAGCAGCCTAGTGCGGGAGACCCAGTACTTC.

This sequence joins TRBV29-1 and TRBJ2-5, with D possibly matching TRBD1 (6 bases). There are 13 residues in the CDR3. Germline CDR1 and CDR2: SQVTM and ANQGSEA. V dropped 6 bases and J dropped 1 base, with 12 bases sitting between them. The CDR3 nucleotides read TGCAGCGTCGATACAGGGACCCAAGAGACCCAGTACTTC. Amino acid sequence: CSVDTGTQETQYF.

This clone was detected once. The chain uses TRBV2 and TRBJ2-5; D perhaps matches TRBD2 (5 bases). Germline lookup yields CDR1 SNHLY and CDR2 FYNNEI. V dropped 6 bases and J dropped 2 bases, with 10 bases sitting between them. The CDR3 loop spans 13 amino acids. The CDR3 DNA sequence: TGTGCCAGCAGCCTCGGGGAACAAGAGACCCAGTACTTC. It specifies CASSLGEQETQYF.

This chain links TRBV5-8 with TRBJ1-1; TRBD1 might be the D (5 bases). Germline values: CDR1 SGHTS, CDR2 YDEGEE. This CDR3 region has 13 residues. Trimming shortened V by 4 bases and J by 4 bases, and 11 bases separated the two germline ends. The CDR3 loop is CASSANRLTEAFF. CDR3 DNA: TGTGCCAGCAGCGCCAACAGGCTCACTGAAGCTTTCTTT.

V gene TRBV6-5 combines with J gene TRBJ1-1, with 8 bases matching TRBD1. The V and J ends lost 5 bases and 4 bases, in that order; junction bases with no gene match: 9. The CDR3 loop spans 15 amino acids. Germline values: CDR1 MNHEY, CDR2 SVGAGI. CDR3 sequence reads: CASSLRQGLVTEAFF. CDR3 sequence (DNA): TGTGCCAGCAGTCTACGACAGGGGCTCGTCACTGAAGCTTTCTTT.

This clone was observed once. The chain recombines TRBV29-1 with TRBJ2-1, with D uncertain. Germline-derived CDR1 and CDR2 are SQVTM and ANQGSEA. The CDR3 contains 13 residues. V lost 4 bases, J lost 7 bases, and 14 bases lay in between. CDR3 sequence (DNA): TGCAGCGTTGTGAGTTCGGTAAGAAATGAGCAGTTCTTC. It encodes CSVVSSVRNEQFF.

This chain links TRBV5-1 with TRBJ2-5, with 11 positions matching TRBD2. The J call may be in error: the DNA end matches TRBJ2-7 better. CDR3 length: 17 residues. Germline CDR1 and CDR2: SGHRS and YFSETQ. In DNA form, the CDR3 reads TGCGCCAGCAGCTTGGCCGTAGCGGGGGGGAAGTCCTACGAGCAGTACTTC. It is translated as CASSLAVAGGKSYEQYF.

The chain has TRBV18 and TRBJ2-2, with D hard to call. The V gene lost 3 bases and the J gene lost 1 base, with 12 bases spanning the gap. The CDR3 runs 16 residues. Germline-derived CDR1 and CDR2 are KGHSH and LQKENI. CDR3 sequence reads: CASSPPEAGNTGELFF. CDR3 nucleotide sequence: TGTGCCAGCTCACCGCCAGAAGCAGGGAACACCGGGGAGCTGTTTTTT.

The chain has TRBV9 and TRBJ2-5; 8 nucleotides agree with TRBD2. The CDR3 loop spans 14 amino acids. Germline CDR1 and CDR2: SGDLS and YYNGEE. The junction had 1 base not matched to a gene; V was cut back by 2 bases and J by 1 base. The CDR3 sequence is CASSVGLVQETQYF. In DNA form, the CDR3 reads TGTGCCAGCAGCGTGGGACTAGTCCAAGAGACCCAGTACTTC.

V gene TRBV6-5 combines with J gene TRBJ1-5, with D unclear. The V gene's germline CDR1 is MNHEY and CDR2 SVGAGI. CDR3 size: 15 residues. The V end lost 5 bases, the J end lost 5 bases, and 16 bases lay between the germline ends. The CDR3 sequence is CASSASPPRDQPQHF. The CDR3 DNA reads as TGTGCCAGCAGTGCCTCGCCCCCACGGGATCAGCCCCAGCATTTT.

The V call is TRBV19, the J call TRBJ1-6, with 8 nucleotides matching TRBD1. With 4 bases clipped from V and 8 bases from J, the junction kept 7 bases outside the gene matches. Per the germline V gene, CDR1 is LNHDA and CDR2 is SQIVND (reference sequence). There are 15 residues in the CDR3. The CDR3 DNA reads as TGTGCCAGTAGTACGAGGACAGGGATCGATTCACCCCTCCACTTT. This sequence encodes CASSTRTGIDSPLHF.

CDR3 loop: CASGPRTGYNEQFF. The CDR3 coding sequence is TGTGCTAGTGGCCCACGGACAGGATACAATGAGCAGTTCTTC. J is TRBJ2-1 and V is TRBV12-5; 7 nucleotides line up with TRBD1. CDR1 is LGHNT, CDR2 FRNRAP, per germline. The ends lost 6 bases at V and 4 bases at J; junction bases unmatched: 6. The CDR3 runs 14 residues.

V is TRBV10-1 and J is TRBJ2-1; 7 bases fit TRBD1. The CDR3 extends over 13 amino acids. Germline lookup yields CDR1 WNHNN and CDR2 SYGVQD (reference sequence). After removal of 8 bases from V and 8 bases from J, the junction contained 9 bases not matched to a gene. CDR3: CASWDSSLDEQFF. The CDR3 nucleotides read TGCGCCAGCTGGGACAGCTCCCTCGATGAGCAGTTCTTC.

CDR3 sequence: CASGDRASDEQYF. The CDR3 coding sequence is TGTGCCAGCGGGGACAGGGCATCGGACGAGCAGTACTTC. The J gene is TRBJ2-7, the V gene TRBV9; TRBD1 matches at 9 bases. CDR1 and CDR2 from the germline V gene are SGDLS and YYNGEE. V lost 7 bases, J lost 5 bases, and 7 bases stayed unmatched. The CDR3 length is 13 residues.

This clone has just a few counts. The gene calls are TRBV19 and TRBJ2-7; 7 bases match TRBD1. This CDR3 region has 14 residues. V was pared by 6 bases and J by 5 bases, with 10 bases of the junction left unmatched. CDR1 LNHDA and CDR2 SQIVND come from the germline V gene (reference sequence). The CDR3 DNA reads TGTGCCAGTAGCCCCGGGACAGAGAACGACGAGCAGTACTTC. Protein: CASSPGTENDEQYF.

V is TRBV5-1 and J is TRBJ2-7; TRBD1 aligns across 11 bases. The CDR3 covers 16 residues. The J segment lost 0 bases and the V segment lost 4 bases, leaving 6 bases of the junction unmatched. The germline V gene encodes CDR1 SGHRS and CDR2 YFSETQ. CDR3 amino acids: CASSPRTGGASYEQYF. Written as DNA, the CDR3 is TGCGCCAGCAGCCCGAGGACAGGGGGCGCCTCCTACGAGCAGTACTTC.

V and J are TRBV6-5 and TRBJ1-3; D unresolved. The V end lost 6 bases, the J end lost 0 bases, and 12 bases lay between the germline ends. Germline CDR1 MNHEY, CDR2 SVGAGI. The CDR3 sequence is 15 residues long. In nucleotides, the CDR3 is TGTGCCAGCAGGCCCGACGGGATCTCTGGAAACACCATATATTTT. This encodes CASRPDGISGNTIYF.

The chain joins TRBV30 to TRBJ2-3, with TRBD1 as a possible D gene (5 bases). The germline V gene has CDR1 GTSNPN and CDR2 SVGIG (reference sequence). The CDR3 is 16 residues long. V lost 1 base and J 6 bases, leaving 20 bases between the germline ends. The chain's CDR3 is CAWSAAKRTYVDTQYF. In DNA, the CDR3 is TGTGCCTGGAGTGCAGCTAAACGGACATATGTGGATACGCAGTATTTT.